This is a list of T cell receptor beta chains from one sample in a study of CD8 T cells in Susac syndrome. TCRdb independently ran MiXCR on the immunoSEQ multiplex PCR reads; one entry per CDR3 protein. Counted here are more than 70,000 distinct CDR3 sequences, 90% to 95% occurring once; the ten biggest clones make up about 0.32%. Sequences were obtained from CD8+ T cells from PBMCs. These receptors were taken from a human donor in good health. The CDR3 runs from the conserved cysteine through the conserved F or W. Fields, in order: clone size, D gene, V gene, J gene, CDR3 DNA, CDR3 protein. A D gene is named only where the DNA matches it firmly. Clone size is stated in some rows and not others, as once, few, many or a class when expanded.

.	.	TRBV5-1	TRBJ2-6	TGCGCCAGCAGCGCTAGCTCTGGGGCCAACGTCCTGACTTTC	CASSASSGANVLTF
.	.	TRBV7-9	TRBJ2-5	TGTGCCAGCAGACCCGACGGCCAAGAGACCCAGTACTTC	CASRPDGQETQYF
.	.	TRBV5-8	TRBJ1-3	TGTGCCAGCAGCTATACACAGGGATCTGGAAACACCATATATTTT	CASSYTQGSGNTIYF
.	TRBD2	TRBV12-3/TRBV12-4	TRBJ2-7	TGTGCCAGCAGTTTAGTTGGGACTAGCGGATACGAGCAGTACTTC	CASSLVGTSGYEQYF
.	TRBD2	TRBV6-1	TRBJ2-2	TGTGCCAGCAGTCGGGCGACTAGCGGGGTCATCAACACCGGGGAGCTGTTTTTT	CASSRATSGVINTGELFF
.	TRBD2	TRBV20-1	TRBJ2-1	TGCAGTGCTCTAGGGATTGGGGGGGACAATGAGCAGTTCTTC	CSALGIGGDNEQFF
.	.	TRBV7-2	TRBJ2-1	TGTGCCAGCATCACGGGGGCCAGGTCCTACAATGAGCAGTTCTTC	CASITGARSYNEQFF
.	.	TRBV16	TRBJ1-2	TGTGCCAGCAGCCAATCGGAGATCGGAGTGGAGTATGGCTACACCTTC	CASSQSEIGVEYGYTF
.	.	TRBV4-1	TRBJ1-1	TGCGCCAGCAGCCAAGAACAGGGATTAAACACTGAAGCTTTCTTT	CASSQEQGLNTEAFF
once	.	TRBV7-3	TRBJ1-1	TGTGCCAGCAGCCTTGACTTGACTGAAGCTTTCTTT	CASSLDLTEAFF
.	.	TRBV7-9	TRBJ2-2	TGTGCCAGCAGCTTAGGGCGGGCAGGAACGAACACCGGGGAGCTGTTTTTT	CASSLGRAGTNTGELFF
.	.	TRBV9	TRBJ1-2	TGTGCCAGCAGGGGAACCGGGACCCTAGGCTATGGCTACACCTTC	CASRGTGTLGYGYTF
.	TRBD2	TRBV7-6	TRBJ2-3	TGTGCCAGCACCCCCTCACCGGGGGGGAGCACAGATACGCAGTATTTT	CASTPSPGGSTDTQYF
.	.	TRBV5-1	TRBJ1-4	TGCGCCAGCAGCTTTGGCGGCAGGGAGGGAGAAAAACTGTTTTTT	CASSFGGREGEKLFF
.	.	TRBV25-1	TRBJ2-2	TGTGCCAGCAGTGAAATGCTCGGGGACACCGGGGAGCTGTTTTTT	CASSEMLGDTGELFF
.	TRBD1	TRBV27	TRBJ2-7	TGTGCCAGCAGTTTGGGCAGGGGGACCGAGCAGTACTTC	CASSLGRGTEQYF
.	.	TRBV7-7	TRBJ1-2	TGTGCCAGCAGCCCCGGGTCAGCGTCCTATGGCTACACCTTC	CASSPGSASYGYTF
once	.	TRBV7-9	TRBJ1-5	TGTGCCAGCAGCTTAGGGGGGCCCAATCAGCCCCAGCATTTT	CASSLGGPNQPQHF
.	TRBD2	TRBV7-2	TRBJ2-1	TGTGCCAGCAGCCTCAGCGGGGTCTCCTACAATGAGCAGTTCTTC	CASSLSGVSYNEQFF
.	TRBD1	TRBV12-3/TRBV12-4	TRBJ2-7	TGTGCCAGCAGTGTGGGACAGGGGGCCTACGAGCAGTACTTC	CASSVGQGAYEQYF
.	TRBD1	TRBV16	TRBJ1-5	TGTGCCAGCAGCCCTGGGGACAGGTGGAGCAATCAGCCCCAGCATTTT	CASSPGDRWSNQPQHF
.	.	TRBV29-1	TRBJ1-4	TGCAGCGTTGAAGATACAGGGGAAAAACTGTTTTTT	CSVEDTGEKLFF
.	TRBD1	TRBV5-4	TRBJ2-3	TGTGCCAGCAGCTCGCCGACAGGGTCTAGCACAGATACGCAGTATTTT	CASSSPTGSSTDTQYF
.	.	TRBV10-2	TRBJ1-5	TGCGCCACCAACCTGGGGGCCTCCAATCAGCCCCAGCATTTT	CATNLGASNQPQHF
.	.	TRBV12-3/TRBV12-4	TRBJ1-5	TGTGCCAGCAGTTCGGGGGGTGCAGGCAATCAGCCCCAGCATTTT	CASSSGGAGNQPQHF
.	.	TRBV2	TRBJ1-2	TGTGCCAGAAATGGGGGGTCTGGCTACACCTTC	CARNGGSGYTF
.	TRBD1	TRBV27	TRBJ2-7	TGTGCCAGCAGTTTTCCCGGGACAGCGACCTACGAGCAGTACTTC	CASSFPGTATYEQYF
.	.	TRBV5-4	TRBJ2-3	TGTGCCAGCAGCCCGGAGGGGGGTTTAGATACGCAGTATTTT	CASSPEGGLDTQYF
.	.	TRBV27	TRBJ1-5	TGTGCCAGCAGTGTTGGGGGACGAGGGCAGCCCCAGCATTTT	CASSVGGRGQPQHF
once	.	TRBV24-1	TRBJ2-1	TGTGCCACCAGTGAGGGCTACAATGAGCAGTTCTTC	CATSEGYNEQFF
.	.	TRBV29-1	TRBJ1-2	TGCAGCGTTGAAGAGTCCGCCGGGGGCATATATGGCTACACCTTC	CSVEESAGGIYGYTF
.	.	TRBV19	TRBJ1-2	TGTGCCAGTAGTGCGGCAGCTGATTACTATGGCTACACCTTC	CASSAAADYYGYTF
.	TRBD1	TRBV9	TRBJ2-1	TGTGCCAGCAGCCCCCGGACAGGGGGATATCACAATGAGCAGTTCTTC	CASSPRTGGYHNEQFF
.	.	TRBV5-6	TRBJ2-7	TGTGCCAGCAGCTACACTCAACGGAGTAGCGAGCAGTACTTC	CASSYTQRSSEQYF
.	.	TRBV9	TRBJ2-1	TGTGCCAGCAACGAGGAGAGCTCCTACAATGAGCAGTTCTTC	CASNEESSYNEQFF
.	TRBD2	TRBV6-6	TRBJ2-7	TGTGCCAGCAGTTACTCCACTAGCGTTTCCTACGAGCAGTACTTC	CASSYSTSVSYEQYF
.	.	TRBV19	TRBJ1-1	TGTGCCAGTAGTATTACCGCTAGGACTGAAGCTTTCTTT	CASSITARTEAFF
few	TRBD1	TRBV29-1	TRBJ1-4	TGCAGCGTTGAGACAGGGGTTCGGGAAAAACTGTTTTTT	CSVETGVREKLFF
.	.	TRBV27	TRBJ1-4	TGTGCCAGCAGTTTAGGTCCGGTACTGACGACTAATGAAAAACTGTTTTTT	CASSLGPVLTTNEKLFF
.	.	TRBV29-1	TRBJ1-2	TGCAGCGTCCTACCCGACGGGGGGCTGAACTATGGCTACACCTTC	CSVLPDGGLNYGYTF
.	.	TRBV13	TRBJ1-1	TGTGCCAGCAGCCGAGGGGGGTTTCGGGGGAACACTGAAGCTTTCTTT	CASSRGGFRGNTEAFF
.	.	TRBV3-1	TRBJ2-7	TGTGCCAGCAGCCAAGTGAGCAGGGGACCTAACTACGAGCAGTACTTC	CASSQVSRGPNYEQYF
.	.	TRBV4-1	TRBJ2-7	TGCGCCAGCAGCCAAGATGGGGGGGGCGCCTACGAGCAGTACTTC	CASSQDGGGAYEQYF
.	.	TRBV9	TRBJ1-2	TGTGCCAGCAGTAAATCCGGGACATCTAACTATGGCTACACCTTC	CASSKSGTSNYGYTF
.	.	TRBV19	TRBJ2-1	TGTGCCAGTAGTCTTCTACCGAGTATATACAATGAGCAGTTCTTC	CASSLLPSIYNEQFF
.	TRBD2	TRBV13	TRBJ2-7	TGTGCCAGCAGCCCAGGCCGGGGGGGCGGCTACGAGCAGTACTTC	CASSPGRGGGYEQYF
.	.	TRBV5-1	TRBJ2-5	TGCGCCAGCAGCTCCGGGACAACCTCGCAGGAGACCCAGTACTTC	CASSSGTTSQETQYF
.	.	TRBV7-9	TRBJ2-1	TGTGCCAGCACCCACCGGCCTGAGCAGTTCTTC	CASTHRPEQFF
.	.	TRBV13	TRBJ2-7	TGTGCCAGCAGCTTAGGAGAGCTGTACGAGCAGTACTTC	CASSLGELYEQYF
.	.	TRBV20-1	TRBJ2-7	TGCAGTGCAGCCCGGGACGGCGCCTACGAGCAGTACTTC	CSAARDGAYEQYF
.	.	TRBV20-1	TRBJ2-2	TGCAGTGCTAGAGTGGAGCAAACCCACCTCACGAACACCGGGGAGCTGTTTTTT	CSARVEQTHLTNTGELFF